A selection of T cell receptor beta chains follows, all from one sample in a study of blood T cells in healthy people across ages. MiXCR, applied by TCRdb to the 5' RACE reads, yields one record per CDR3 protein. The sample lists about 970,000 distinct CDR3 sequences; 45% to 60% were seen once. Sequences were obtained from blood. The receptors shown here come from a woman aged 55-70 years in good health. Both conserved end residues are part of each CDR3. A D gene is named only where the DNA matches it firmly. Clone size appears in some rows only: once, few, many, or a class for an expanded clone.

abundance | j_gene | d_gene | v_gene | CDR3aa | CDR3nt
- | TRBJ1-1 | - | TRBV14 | CASSQGLLRAFF | TGTGCCAGCAGCCAAGGTTTACTGAGGGCTTTCTTT
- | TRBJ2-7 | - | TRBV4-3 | CASSQVVGDFYEQYF | TGCGCCAGCAGCCAAGTAGTGGGCGACTTCTACGAGCAGTACTTC
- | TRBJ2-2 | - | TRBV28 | CASGLLGYETPTGELFF | TGTGCCAGTGGGCTACTGGGGTACGAGACCCCAACCGGGGAGCTGTTTTTT
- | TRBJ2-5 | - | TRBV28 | CASRRRVLIETQYF | TGTGCCAGCCGCCGTCGGGTTTTGATTGAGACCCAGTACTTC
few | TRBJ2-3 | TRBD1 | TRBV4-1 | CASSRTGGIADTQYF | TGCGCCAGCAGCCGGACAGGGGGTATTGCAGATACGCAGTATTTT
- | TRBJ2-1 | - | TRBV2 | CASRLEEVGNEQFF | TGTGCCAGCCGTCTAGAGGAGGTTGGAAATGAGCAGTTCTTC
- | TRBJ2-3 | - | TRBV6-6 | CASSYGVTDTQYF | TGTGCCAGCAGTTATGGGGTCACAGATACGCAGTATTTT
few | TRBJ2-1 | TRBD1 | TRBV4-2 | CASSRDRGNSEQFF | TGTGCCAGCAGCCGGGACAGGGGTAATAGTGAGCAGTTCTTC
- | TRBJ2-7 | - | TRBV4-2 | CASSHGGSGYEQYF | TGTGCCAGCAGCCATGGGGGGAGCGGCTACGAGCAGTACTTC
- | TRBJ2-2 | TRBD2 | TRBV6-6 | CASSSTSGGSQGLFF | TGTGCCAGCAGCTCAACTAGCGGGGGGTCCCAAGGGCTGTTTTTT
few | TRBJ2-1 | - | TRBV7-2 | CASSSMRVNEQFF | TGTGCCAGCAGCTCGATGAGGGTCAATGAGCAGTTCTTC
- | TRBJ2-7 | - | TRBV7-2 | CASSLGGGSEQYF | TGTGCCAGCAGCTTAGGTGGGGGATCCGAGCAGTACTTC
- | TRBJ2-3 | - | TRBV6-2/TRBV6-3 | CASKLGNTDTQYF | TGTGCCAGCAAGCTCGGGAACACAGATACGCAGTATTTT
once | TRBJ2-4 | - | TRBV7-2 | CASSVARPDIQYF | TGTGCCAGCAGCGTAGCTAGGCCGGACATTCAGTACTTC
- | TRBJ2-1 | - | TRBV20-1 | CSASPLGLEQFF | TGCAGTGCTAGCCCTCTCGGACTTGAGCAGTTCTTC
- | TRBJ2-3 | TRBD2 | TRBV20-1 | CSAGRLPGLARSTDTQYF | TGCAGCGCTGGAAGGCTTCCGGGACTAGCGAGAAGCACAGATACGCAGTATTTT
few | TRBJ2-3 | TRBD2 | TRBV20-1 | CSASSRREGGDTQYF | TGCAGTGCTAGTTCCCGGCGGGAGGGGGGTGATACGCAGTATTTT
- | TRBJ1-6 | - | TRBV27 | CASREGNHNSPLHF | TGTGCCAGCAGGGAAGGAAATCATAATTCACCCCTCCACTTT
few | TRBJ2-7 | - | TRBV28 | CAVGEGLVSGPNQQYF | TGTGCCGTCGGAGAGGGTTTGGTTAGCGGACCAAATCAGCAGTACTTC
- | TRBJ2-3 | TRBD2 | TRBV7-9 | CASSLLAGTLTDTQYF | TGTGCCAGCAGCTTATTAGCGGGAACCCTCACAGATACGCAGTATTTT
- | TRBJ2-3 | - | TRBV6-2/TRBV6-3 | CASSYPRTGRFSGADTQYF | TGTGCCAGCAGTTACCCCCGGACAGGGAGATTTAGCGGGGCAGATACGCAGTATTTT
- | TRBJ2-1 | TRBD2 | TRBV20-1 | CSALMAGVKYNEQFF | TGCAGTGCCCTGATGGCGGGAGTGAAGTACAATGAGCAGTTCTTC
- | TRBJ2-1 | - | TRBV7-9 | CASSPGTAIYEQFF | TGTGCCAGCAGCCCCGGGACGGCAATCTACGAGCAGTTCTTC
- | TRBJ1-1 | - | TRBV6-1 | CASEQGDTEAFF | TGTGCCAGCGAACAGGGTGACACTGAAGCTTTCTTT
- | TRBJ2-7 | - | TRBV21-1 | CASSCGNGTDNTHEQYF | TGTGCCAGCAGTTGTGGAAACGGGACCGATAATACCCACGAGCAGTACTTC
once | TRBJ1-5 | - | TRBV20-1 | CSASSGQHFYSNQPQHF | TGCAGTGCTAGTAGCGGACAGCACTTTTATAGCAATCAGCCCCAGCATTTT
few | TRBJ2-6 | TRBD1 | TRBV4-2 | CASSQRQGAHSGANVLTF | TGTGCCAGCAGCCAGAGACAGGGGGCACACTCTGGGGCCAACGTCCTGACTTTC
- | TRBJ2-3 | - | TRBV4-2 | CASSQVTDEDTQYF | TGTGCCAGCAGCCAAGTCACGGACGAGGATACGCAGTATTTT
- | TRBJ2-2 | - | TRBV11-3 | CASSLVSSGAGELFF | TGTGCCAGCAGCTTAGTTTCCTCAGGGGCAGGGGAGCTGTTTTTT
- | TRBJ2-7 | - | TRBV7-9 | CASTWGSYEQYF | TGTGCCAGCACCTGGGGTAGCTACGAGCAGTACTTC
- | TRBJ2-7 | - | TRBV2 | CAMGPISYEQYF | TGTGCAATGGGACCGATCTCCTACGAGCAGTACTTC
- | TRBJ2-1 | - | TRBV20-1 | CSVDSPSRNEQFF | TGCAGTGTTGACTCCCCCTCGAGAAATGAGCAGTTCTTC
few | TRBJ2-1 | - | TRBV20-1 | CSAPSRGSPYNEQFF | TGCAGTGCTCCCTCGCGGGGAAGTCCCTACAATGAGCAGTTCTTC
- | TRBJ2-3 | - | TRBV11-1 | CASSFWGGTSTDTQYF | TGTGCCAGCAGCTTTTGGGGAGGAACTAGCACAGATACGCAGTATTTT
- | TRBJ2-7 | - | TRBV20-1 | CSASLVGGRDEQYF | TGCAGTGCCAGCCTCGTCGGCGGCCGGGACGAGCAGTACTTC
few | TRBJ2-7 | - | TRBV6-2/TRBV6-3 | CASSYTRAYYEQYF | TGTGCCAGCAGTTACACCCGGGCCTACTACGAGCAGTACTTC
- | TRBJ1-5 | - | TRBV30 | CAWSIAYSNQPQHF | TGTGCCTGGAGTATTGCTTACAGCAATCAGCCCCAGCATTTT
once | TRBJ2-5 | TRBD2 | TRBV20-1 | CSARDAGEGETQYF | TGCAGTGCTAGAGACGCGGGAGAAGGGGAGACCCAGTACTTC
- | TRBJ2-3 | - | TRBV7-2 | CASGSGSSRTDTQYF | TGTGCCAGCGGCTCGGGTAGTTCTAGGACAGATACGCAGTATTTT
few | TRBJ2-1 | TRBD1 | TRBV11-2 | CASSPRQGVQLEQFF | TGTGCCAGCAGCCCTCGACAGGGGGTACAACTGGAGCAGTTCTTC
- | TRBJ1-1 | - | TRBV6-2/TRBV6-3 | CASRSPGRSEAFF | TGTGCCAGCAGAAGCCCAGGGCGGTCTGAAGCTTTCTTT
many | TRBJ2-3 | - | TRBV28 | CASSPPGVQTDTQYF | TGTGCCAGCAGTCCTCCGGGAGTACAGACAGATACGCAGTATTTT
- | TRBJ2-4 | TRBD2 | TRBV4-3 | CASSQEGTGGWDIQYF | TGCGCCAGCAGCCAAGAAGGAACGGGAGGGTGGGACATTCAGTACTTC
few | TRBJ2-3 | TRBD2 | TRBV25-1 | CASSERTSGINTHTDTQYF | TGTGCCAGCAGTGAACGTACTAGCGGGATAAATACACACACAGATACGCAGTATTTT
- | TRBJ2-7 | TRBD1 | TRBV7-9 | CASSLRDSLHEQYF | TGTGCCAGCAGCCTCCGGGACAGTCTGCACGAGCAGTACTTC
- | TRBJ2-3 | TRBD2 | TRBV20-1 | CSGLAGTEYTQYF | TGCAGTGGCCTAGCGGGAACCGAATATACGCAGTATTTT
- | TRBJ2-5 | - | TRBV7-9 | CASSSVRGKETQYF | TGTGCCAGCAGCTCCGTTAGGGGGAAAGAGACCCAGTACTTC
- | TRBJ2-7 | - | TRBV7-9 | CASSLVMGGAYEQYF | TGTGCCAGCAGCTTAGTTATGGGGGGCGCCTACGAGCAGTACTTC
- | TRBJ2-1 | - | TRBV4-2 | CASSQDISSSYNEQFF | TGTGCCAGCAGCCAAGATATTTCGAGCTCCTACAATGAGCAGTTCTTC
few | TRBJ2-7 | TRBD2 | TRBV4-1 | CASSHREGSYEQYF | TGCGCCAGCAGCCATAGGGAGGGGTCCTACGAGCAGTACTTC
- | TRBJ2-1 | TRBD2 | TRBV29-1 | CSVEGGALAGGPLNEQFF | TGCAGCGTTGAAGGGGGTGCCTTGGCGGGAGGGCCGCTCAATGAGCAGTTCTTC
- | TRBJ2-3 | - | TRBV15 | CATSKRGTDTQYF | TGTGCCACCAGCAAGAGGGGCACAGATACGCAGTATTTT
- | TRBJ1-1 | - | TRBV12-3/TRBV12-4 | CASSTNGLSNTEAFF | TGTGCCAGCAGTACAAATGGACTTTCGAACACTGAAGCTTTCTTT
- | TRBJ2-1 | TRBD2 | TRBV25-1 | CASSEPGLVNEQFF | TGTGCCAGCAGTGAACCGGGACTAGTTAATGAGCAGTTCTTC
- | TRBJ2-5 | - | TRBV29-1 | CSIETQYF | TGCAGTATAGAGACCCAGTACTTC